This TCR beta chain comes out of a study of vaccination and CD4 T cells after COVID-19. Treatment given: approximately 9-day PBMC culture with coronavirus spike peptide pools or control peptides (ViraFEST assay). Expanded clonotypes were found by TCR sequencing after peptide-pool stimulation (ViraFEST). Half-medium changes with fresh IL-2 medium occurred on days 3 and 7. This clonotype showed up just once. Its antigen is unidentified. General observations from the study: SARS-CoV-2-reactive clonotypes showed a nonsignificant median rise from about 20 to 38.

Researchers used the Oncomine TCR Beta short-read assay to sequence DNA from cultured CD4+ T cells. TCRdb reprocessed the PCR reads via MiXCR and lists one record per CDR3 protein. The sample has around 19,000 distinct CDR3 sequences, under 70% seen once. The CDR3 contains 14 residues. CDR1 is SGHTS, CDR2 YDEGEE, per germline. The ends were cut back, 6 bases at V and 4 bases at J, with 16 bases in the middle. Sequencing used CD4+ T cells from blood, cultured in vitro. This chain connects TRBV5-8 to TRBJ1-2; D not resolved. The clonotype was recovered from a human donor who had recovered from COVID-19. The CDR3 is CASILMWESYGYTF. In nucleotides, the CDR3 is TGTGCCAGCATCCTGATGTGGGAGTCCTATGGCTACACCTTC.